This T cell receptor beta chain came from a study of OX40 agonist ivuxolimab in advanced cancers. This CDR3 is built from 13 residues. The V end lost 3 bases, the J end lost 3 bases, and 9 bases lay between the germline ends. From germline, CDR1 is SGHRS and CDR2 YFSETQ. Using immunoSEQ multiplex PCR, the repertoire was profiled, and TCRdb retains in-frame clones only, with some absent. Of approximately 54,000 clones detected, around nine tenths appear once; the ten largest clones hold around 3.5%. The sample here was CD4+ or CD8+ T cells sorted from blood, taken in a trial of the OX40 agonist ivuxolimab. The chain has TRBV5-1 and TRBJ1-1, with a weak D call TRBD1 (5 bases). The origin of this receptor is an adult with an advanced solid tumor such as melanoma, head and neck, liver or kidney cancer. For the CDR3, the DNA is TGCGCCAGCAGCTGGGGGAAGGACACTGAAGCTTTCTTT. This translates into CASSWGKDTEAFF.